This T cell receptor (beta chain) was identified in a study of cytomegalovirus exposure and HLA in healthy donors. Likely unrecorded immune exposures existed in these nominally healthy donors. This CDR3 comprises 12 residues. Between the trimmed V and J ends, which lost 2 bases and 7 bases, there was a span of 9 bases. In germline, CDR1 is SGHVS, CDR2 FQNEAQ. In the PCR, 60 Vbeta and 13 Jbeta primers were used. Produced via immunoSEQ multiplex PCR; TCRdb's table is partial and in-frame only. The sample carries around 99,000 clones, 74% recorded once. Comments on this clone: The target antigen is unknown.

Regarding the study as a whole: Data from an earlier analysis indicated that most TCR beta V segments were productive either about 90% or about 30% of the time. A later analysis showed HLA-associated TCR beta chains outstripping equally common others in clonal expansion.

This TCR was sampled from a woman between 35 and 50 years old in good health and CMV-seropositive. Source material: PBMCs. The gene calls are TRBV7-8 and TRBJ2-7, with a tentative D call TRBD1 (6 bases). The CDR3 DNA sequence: TGTGCCAGCAGCTTACGAGGGGGTGAGCAGTACTTC. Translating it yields CASSLRGGEQYF.